This T cell receptor beta chain emerged from a study of CD8 T cells in Susac syndrome. Study-wide findings and caveats: The study conceded that its TCR sequencing and HLA analysis involved relatively few individuals.

Trimming removed 5 bases at V and 6 bases at J, with 9 bases between. CDR3 length: 11 amino acids. CDR1 GTSNPN and CDR2 SVGIG come from the germline V gene (reference sequence). cDNA came from about 0.5 to 1 ug RNA primed by random hexamers. An immunoSEQ multiplex PCR amplified TCR beta CDR3 over 54 Vbeta and 13 Jbeta. TCRdb ran MiXCR on the immunoSEQ multiplex PCR reads and lists one entry per CDR3 protein. The sample contains roughly 200,000 distinct CDR3 sequences, approximately 94% of which appear only once. CD8+ and CD4+ T cells taken from blood had their TCR beta sequenced. Negative isolation was applied to CD8+ and CD4+ T cells, and FACS enrichment was applied to TEMRA cells. Comment on this clonotype: The antigen remains unidentified.

Sequences were obtained from CD4+ T cells from PBMCs. The chain couples TRBV30 to TRBJ2-3; unclear D gene. The TCR sequence derives from a human donor with multiple sclerosis. The CDR3 DNA reads as TGTGCCTGGGCGGCCGTGGATACGCAGTATTTT. Amino acid sequence: CAWAAVDTQYF.